The 21 T cell receptor beta chains reported below all come from one sample, sequenced in a study of cytomegalovirus exposure and HLA in healthy donors (dated by TCRdb to about 2017). Libraries were made using the immunoSEQ multiplex PCR assay. For the multiplex PCR, a mixture combining 60 forward primers for TCR Vbeta segments and 13 reverse primers for TCR Jbeta segments was used. TCRdb limited this immuneACCESS table to in-frame rearrangements with V and J called. A share of clones is missing; checked studies link under half to unresolved V genes, and the rest is unexplained. The sample's own table lists around 31,000 clones. The top ten hold 0.71% of the sample. Sequencing was carried out using PBMCs. These receptors originate from a man aged 25 to 40 in good health and CMV-seronegative.

The genes are TRBV27 and TRBJ2-1, with TRBD1 identical over 9 bases. Germline V lookup: CDR1 MNHEY, CDR2 SMNVEV (reference sequence). V lost 5 bases to trimming and J lost 4 bases; unmatched junction nucleotides: 15. This CDR3 is 18 amino acids long. CDR3 sequence reads: CASSPRQGGQAGYNEQFF. The CDR3 nucleotides are TGTGCCAGCAGTCCCCGACAGGGGGGGCAGGCGGGGTACAATGAGCAGTTCTTC.

The rearrangement joins TRBV7-9 to TRBJ2-7, with D perhaps matching TRBD1 (6 bases). The CDR3 covers 15 residues. Germline V gene lookup returns CDR1 SEHNR and CDR2 FQNEAQ (reference sequence). V was trimmed by 5 bases and J by 0 bases, leaving 14 bases between them. Here the CDR3 DNA reads TGTGCCAGCAGCCAAGGACAGTTGACCTCCTACGAGCAGTACTTC. Translation: CASSQGQLTSYEQYF. Based on the CDR3 plus reference TRBV7-9 and TRBJ2-7, the full variable domain is DTGVSQNPRHKITKRGQNVTFRCDPISEHNRLYWYRQTLGQGPEFLTYFQNEAQLEKSRLLSDRFSAERPKGSFSTLEIQRTEQGDSAMYLCASSQGQLTSYEQYFGPGTRLTVT.

CDR3 region: CASSLAGQGALKEQFF. CDR3 nucleotides: TGTGCCAGCAGCTTAGCAGGACAGGGGGCTCTAAAGGAGCAGTTCTTC. The J gene is TRBJ2-1, the V gene TRBV7-9; 11 bases map to TRBD1. The V segment lost 0 bases and the J segment 10 bases; nucleotides outside the gene matches: 8. This CDR3 comprises 16 residues. CDR1 is SEHNR, CDR2 FQNEAQ, per germline (reference sequence).

The genes are TRBV10-3 and TRBJ2-7; no definite D call. In germline, CDR1 is ENHRY, CDR2 SYGVKD. The germline V and J ends were trimmed by 4 bases and 4 bases, with 8 bases remaining between them. CDR3 size: 12 residues. In DNA, the CDR3 is TGTGCCATCAGTGGACATCAATACGAGCAGTACTTC. This codes for CAISGHQYEQYF.

On this clone: Here the CDR3 omits its conserved ending phenylalanine or tryptophan, so a read error is the likely source. No DNA is shown, since the ends of the CDR3 on it are uncertain; the CDR3 is the one TCRdb lists. The J gene is TRBJ1-2, the V gene TRBV5-4; the D call TRBD1 from the table was never checked on the DNA. The CDR3 is made up of 9 amino acids, end residues included. Germline V gene lookup returns CDR1 SGHNT and CDR2 YYREEE (reference sequence). The chain's CDR3 is CASSQQGAG.

CDR3 DNA: TGTGCCAGCAGCCGCGCCCCCCGCGCGGAGCAGTACTTC. Protein product: CASSRAPRAEQYF. The chain carries TRBV28 and TRBJ2-7, with D unresolved. The V end lost 6 bases, the J end lost 7 bases, and 16 bases lay between the germline ends. CDR1 MDHEN and CDR2 SYDVKM come from the germline V gene. The CDR3 runs to 13 residues.

Of note for this clone: One end of the junction does not line up with germline, which may come from a read error. The chain employs TRBV7-7 and TRBJ2-1; 13 nucleotides agree with TRBD2. The germline gives CDR1 SSHAT, CDR2 FNYEAQ (reference sequence). CDR3 length: 16 residues. CDR3 DNA: TGTGCTAGCAGCGCAGCTGGACTAGCGGGAGCAGGGGAGCAGTTCTTC. Translation: CASSAAGLAGAGEQFF.

The rearrangement links TRBV9 to TRBJ2-1; D is perhaps TRBD1 (6 bases). Germline values: CDR1 SGDLS, CDR2 YYNGEE. The CDR3 has 15 residues. Trimming left V 5 bases short and J 0 bases short, with 12 bases between. CDR3 region: CASREVGASYNEQFF. CDR3 nucleotides: TGTGCCAGCAGGGAGGTGGGGGCCTCCTACAATGAGCAGTTCTTC.

The chain joins TRBV7-2 to TRBJ1-1, with TRBD1 matching 7 bases. CDR1 and CDR2 (germline): SGHTA, FQGNSA. Trimming cost V 5 bases and J 3 bases; bases outside gene matches: 12. The CDR3 spans 16 residues. The CDR3 spells CASSPRQGKRDTEAFF. CDR3 nucleotide sequence: TGTGCCAGCAGCCCTCGACAGGGAAAGAGGGACACTGAAGCTTTCTTT.

V usage is TRBV7-9 and J usage is TRBJ2-5; D is undetermined. The CDR3 consists of 12 residues. The ends were cut back, 2 bases at V and 3 bases at J, with 4 bases in the middle. CDR1 and CDR2 from the germline V gene are SEHNR and FQNEAQ (reference sequence). The CDR3 nucleotides are TGTGCCAGCAGCTTACGGGAAGAGACCCAGTACTTC. Its translation is CASSLREETQYF.

The genes are TRBV7-2 and TRBJ2-3, with 9 positions matching TRBD2. Germline CDR1 and CDR2: SGHTA and FQGNSA. The CDR3 spans 16 residues. J was trimmed by 2 bases and V by 4 bases; bases with no gene match: 7. The CDR3 is CASSWGLALTTDTQYF. DNA of the CDR3: TGTGCCAGCAGCTGGGGACTAGCCCTTACCACAGATACGCAGTATTTT.

The J gene is TRBJ2-7, the V gene TRBV19, with a possible D match to TRBD1 (6 bases). Germline V CDR1 and CDR2: LNHDA, SQIVND (reference sequence). The ends were cut back, 3 bases at V and 1 base at J, with 10 bases in the middle. This CDR3 is built from 14 residues. CDR3: CASSMGTGSYEQYF. As DNA, the CDR3 is TGTGCCAGTAGTATGGGTACAGGGTCCTACGAGCAGTACTTC.

The V gene is TRBV4-2, the J gene TRBJ1-1, with 8 positions matching TRBD1. CDR3 size: 15 residues. CDR1 and CDR2 (germline): LGHNA, YNFKEQ. V gave up 3 bases and J gave up 3 bases; unmatched junction bases: 6. The CDR3 region has the DNA TGTGCCAGCAGCCAGACAGGGGATGAAGACACTGAAGCTTTCTTT. Amino acid sequence: CASSQTGDEDTEAFF.

The chain joins TRBV5-1 to TRBJ2-3, with D possibly being TRBD1 (6 bases). The germline CDR1 and CDR2 sequences are SGHRS and YFSETQ. This CDR3 has 16 residues. V was shortened by 0 bases and J by 3 bases, with 14 bases between the two germline ends. The CDR3 sequence: CASSLADLQGTDTQYF. The CDR3 bases are TGCGCCAGCAGCTTGGCGGATCTCCAGGGGACAGATACGCAGTATTTT. Combining the CDR3 with reference TRBV5-1 and TRBJ2-3 gives the whole variable domain KAGVTQTPRYLIKTRGQQVTLSCSPISGHRSVSWYQQTPGQGLQFLFEYFSETQRNKGNFPGRFSGRQFSNSRSEMNVSTLELGDSALYLCASSLADLQGTDTQYFGPGTRLTVL.

This sequence joins TRBV10-3 and TRBJ1-1; D is uncertain. V was cut by 3 bases and J by 1 base, with 18 bases left in between. Germline lookup yields CDR1 ENHRY and CDR2 SYGVKD. The CDR3 runs to 17 residues. CDR3 bases: TGTGCCATCAGTGATAGTCGAAGAGGGATGGGGAACACTGAAGCTTTCTTT. Translation: CAISDSRRGMGNTEAFF.

The chain is built from TRBV30 and TRBJ1-6; tentative D call: TRBD1 (6 bases). Germline V gene sequence: CDR1 GTSNPN, CDR2 SVGIG (reference sequence). V was shortened by 0 bases and J by 10 bases, with 10 bases between the two germline ends. The CDR3 covers 13 residues. CDR3 loop: CAWSVQGNSPLHF. For the CDR3, the DNA is TGTGCCTGGAGTGTACAGGGAAACTCACCCCTCCACTTT. Based on the CDR3 plus reference TRBV30 and TRBJ1-6, the full variable domain is SQTIHQWPATLVQPVGSPLSLECTVEGTSNPNLYWYRQAAGRGLQLLFYSVGIGQISSEVPQNLSASRPQDRQFILSSKKLLLSDSGFYLCAWSVQGNSPLHFGNGTRLTVT.

The gene calls are TRBV29-1 and TRBJ1-2; D unresolved. With 4 bases removed from V and 4 bases from J, the gap between germline ends came to 7 bases. The CDR3 totals 11 residues. Germline loops: CDR1 SQVTM, CDR2 ANQGSEA. The CDR3 nucleotides read TGCAGCGTTGCACAGACCTATGGCTACACCTTC. Encoded protein: CSVAQTYGYTF. Looking up the rest from reference TRBV29-1 and TRBJ1-2 gives the full variable domain: SAVISQKPSRDICQRGTSLTIQCQVDSQVTMMFWYRQQPGQSLTLIATANQGSEATYESGFVIDKFPISRPNLTFSTLTVSNMSPEDSSIYLCSVAQTYGYTFGSGTRLTVV.

The chain joins TRBV2 to TRBJ2-5; the D is unclear. V gave up 5 bases and J gave up 1 base, with 11 bases separating them. In germline, CDR1 is SNHLY, CDR2 FYNNEI. The CDR3 totals 14 residues. DNA of the CDR3: TGTGCCAGCAGTTATCTGACATCCCAAGAGACCCAGTACTTC. Amino acids: CASSYLTSQETQYF.

J is TRBJ1-1 and V is TRBV7-9; TRBD1 matches at 8 bases. CDR3 size: 13 residues. V trimming: 5 bases; J trimming: 5 bases; junction bases outside the gene matches: 4. Germline V CDR1 and CDR2: SEHNR, FQNEAQ (reference sequence). In DNA form, the CDR3 reads TGTGCCAGCAGCCCGGGACAGGCGACTGAAGCTTTCTTT. Residues: CASSPGQATEAFF.

The V call is TRBV4-2, the J call TRBJ2-5; maybe TRBD1 (6 bases). Germline V gene data show CDR1 as LGHNA and CDR2 as YNFKEQ. V gave up 3 bases and J gave up 5 bases, with 13 bases separating them. This CDR3 spans 14 amino acids. The CDR3 region is CASSQTDRRETQYF. CDR3 sequence (DNA): TGTGCCAGCAGCCAGACAGACAGGAGGGAGACCCAGTACTTC.

V and J are TRBV29-1 and TRBJ1-4; D unresolved. The V end was cut by 3 bases, the J end by 8 bases, with 10 bases between. CDR1 is SQVTM, CDR2 ANQGSEA, per germline. CDR3 length equals 12 residues. The CDR3 sequence: CSVDEGVEKLFF. For the CDR3, the DNA is TGCAGCGTTGACGAGGGAGTCGAAAAACTGTTTTTT.